The rows below give T cell receptor beta chains drawn from one sample of a study of shared clonotypes between healthy human individuals. The data were produced by immunoSEQ multiplex PCR, yet TCRdb's version contains in-frame clones alone and is incomplete. The sample comprises approximately 95,000 clones, 65% to 70% of which are singletons, and roughly 40% rests with the top ten. Source material: memory CD8+ T cells sorted from blood. These receptors were obtained from a man aged 25-45 years in good health. Both conserved end residues are part of each CDR3. The order of the fields is CDR3 protein, CDR3 DNA, clone size, D gene, V gene, J gene. D genes are given only for firm matches. Clone size is shown for a subset of rows, as once, few, many or a class of expanded clone.

cdr3_aa: CASSLVLGSRGYTF
cdr3_nt: TGTGCCAGCAGCTTGGTATTGGGGTCTAGAGGCTACACCTTC
clone_size: -
d_call: -
v_call: TRBV5-4
j_call: TRBJ1-2

cdr3_aa: CASSGTRDRVSSYEQYF
cdr3_nt: TGTGCCAGCAGCGGCACTCGGGACAGGGTGTCATCCTACGAGCAGTACTTC
clone_size: -
d_call: TRBD1
v_call: TRBV7-9
j_call: TRBJ2-7

cdr3_aa: CASSWGTGDYEQYF
cdr3_nt: TGTGCCAGCAGCTGGGGGACAGGGGACTACGAGCAGTACTTC
clone_size: -
d_call: TRBD1
v_call: TRBV7-2
j_call: TRBJ2-7

cdr3_aa: CASSPRQGSETQYF
cdr3_nt: TGTGCCAGCTCACCAAGACAGGGTTCGGAGACCCAGTACTTC
clone_size: -
d_call: TRBD1
v_call: TRBV18
j_call: TRBJ2-5

cdr3_aa: CASRLTSGSLDKRGEQFF
cdr3_nt: TGTGCCAGCAGATTGACTAGCGGGAGTCTAGATAAGAGGGGTGAGCAGTTCTTC
clone_size: -
d_call: TRBD2
v_call: TRBV5-6
j_call: TRBJ2-1

cdr3_aa: CASEQGDGTEAFF
cdr3_nt: TGTGCCAGCGAACAGGGGGATGGGACTGAAGCTTTCTTT
clone_size: many
d_call: TRBD1
v_call: TRBV2
j_call: TRBJ1-1

cdr3_aa: CASRRNRGPYEQYF
cdr3_nt: TGTGCCAGCAGAAGAAACAGGGGGCCCTACGAGCAGTACTTC
clone_size: -
d_call: TRBD1
v_call: TRBV28
j_call: TRBJ2-7

cdr3_aa: CASRDGQLDEQYF
cdr3_nt: TGTGCCAGCAGAGATGGACAGTTGGACGAGCAGTACTTC
clone_size: -
d_call: -
v_call: TRBV7-9
j_call: TRBJ2-7

cdr3_aa: CASSLVMEGLDPYNEQFF
cdr3_nt: TGTGCCAGCAGCTTAGTGATGGAGGGCCTAGATCCCTACAATGAGCAGTTCTTC
clone_size: -
d_call: -
v_call: TRBV11-2
j_call: TRBJ2-1

cdr3_aa: CASSRSLTEAFF
cdr3_nt: TGTGCCAGCAGCCGAAGTCTGACTGAAGCTTTCTTT
clone_size: -
d_call: -
v_call: TRBV14
j_call: TRBJ1-1

cdr3_aa: CASSPGTYEQYF
cdr3_nt: TGTGCCAGCAGCCCCGGGACTTACGAGCAGTACTTC
clone_size: -
d_call: -
v_call: TRBV5-5
j_call: TRBJ2-7

cdr3_aa: CASSSDRVNQPQHF
cdr3_nt: TGTGCCAGCAGCTCGGACAGGGTCAATCAGCCCCAGCATTTT
clone_size: -
d_call: TRBD1
v_call: TRBV7-9
j_call: TRBJ1-5

cdr3_aa: CASGGSKETQYF
cdr3_nt: TGTGCCAGCGGGGGATCAAAAGAGACCCAGTACTTC
clone_size: -
d_call: -
v_call: TRBV18
j_call: TRBJ2-5

cdr3_aa: CASSQETSGTHNEQFF
cdr3_nt: TGCGCCAGCAGCCAAGAGACAAGCGGTACACACAATGAGCAGTTCTTC
clone_size: many
d_call: -
v_call: TRBV4-3
j_call: TRBJ2-1

cdr3_aa: CASSFDRTGITEAFF
cdr3_nt: TGTGCCAGCAGCTTCGACCGGACAGGGATCACTGAAGCTTTCTTT
clone_size: few
d_call: TRBD1
v_call: TRBV7-9
j_call: TRBJ1-1

cdr3_aa: CASSQGTGGANVLTF
cdr3_nt: TGCGCCAGCAGCCAAGGGACAGGGGGGGCCAACGTCCTGACTTTC
clone_size: few
d_call: TRBD1
v_call: TRBV4-3
j_call: TRBJ2-6

cdr3_aa: CASSLSPSRTGELFF
cdr3_nt: TGTGCCAGCAGTTTATCGCCCAGTCGCACCGGGGAGCTGTTTTTT
clone_size: -
d_call: -
v_call: TRBV27
j_call: TRBJ2-2

cdr3_aa: CATLVGSLGTEAFF
cdr3_nt: TGTGCCACCCTCGTAGGATCATTGGGCACTGAAGCTTTCTTT
clone_size: few
d_call: -
v_call: TRBV10-3
j_call: TRBJ1-1

cdr3_aa: CASSPGQNPPQYF
cdr3_nt: TGTGCCAGCAGCCCGGGACAGAACCCGCCCCAGTACTTC
clone_size: -
d_call: TRBD1
v_call: TRBV7-9
j_call: TRBJ2-5

cdr3_aa: CASSSRTGPSSYNEQFF
cdr3_nt: TGTGCCAGCAGCTCCCGGACAGGCCCTAGCTCCTACAATGAGCAGTTCTTC
clone_size: -
d_call: TRBD1
v_call: TRBV5-6
j_call: TRBJ2-1

cdr3_aa: CATDRSIIYEQYF
cdr3_nt: TGTGCCACCGACAGGTCCATAATTTACGAGCAGTACTTC
clone_size: -
d_call: -
v_call: TRBV2
j_call: TRBJ2-7

cdr3_aa: CASSYSGGVSSYEQYF
cdr3_nt: TGTGCCAGCAGTTACTCTGGGGGCGTAAGCTCCTACGAGCAGTACTTC
clone_size: -
d_call: -
v_call: TRBV6-5
j_call: TRBJ2-7

cdr3_aa: CAIRDSGYGYTF
cdr3_nt: TGTGCCATCAGGGACTCAGGCTATGGCTACACCTTC
clone_size: many
d_call: -
v_call: TRBV10-3
j_call: TRBJ1-2

cdr3_aa: CASSVSAGGSHEQFF
cdr3_nt: TGTGCCAGCAGTGTTTCCGCGGGAGGGTCCCATGAGCAGTTCTTC
clone_size: -
d_call: TRBD2
v_call: TRBV6-4
j_call: TRBJ2-1

cdr3_aa: CASRPKARGSAEAFF
cdr3_nt: TGTGCCAGCAGGCCCAAGGCGCGGGGTTCGGCTGAAGCTTTCTTT
clone_size: -
d_call: -
v_call: TRBV5-6
j_call: TRBJ1-1

cdr3_aa: CASTSPASGRGTDTQYF
cdr3_nt: TGTGCCAGCACCTCTCCAGCTAGCGGGAGGGGCACAGATACGCAGTATTTT
clone_size: few
d_call: TRBD2
v_call: TRBV25-1
j_call: TRBJ2-3

cdr3_aa: CASSESTGQGAYEQYF
cdr3_nt: TGTGCCAGCAGTGAGTCTACGGGACAGGGAGCCTACGAGCAGTACTTC
clone_size: -
d_call: TRBD1
v_call: TRBV28
j_call: TRBJ2-7

cdr3_aa: CSVNEQGANTGELFF
cdr3_nt: TGCAGCGTCAACGAACAGGGGGCGAACACCGGGGAGCTGTTTTTT
clone_size: few
d_call: TRBD1
v_call: TRBV29-1
j_call: TRBJ2-2

cdr3_aa: CASTDKGGGEEQYF
cdr3_nt: TGTGCCAGCACCGATAAAGGGGGAGGGGAAGAGCAGTACTTC
clone_size: -
d_call: -
v_call: TRBV7-6
j_call: TRBJ2-7

cdr3_aa: CASSSPGSGGQETQYF
cdr3_nt: TGTGCCAGCAGCTCCCCGGGTAGCGGGGGCCAAGAGACCCAGTACTTC
clone_size: -
d_call: TRBD2
v_call: TRBV11-2
j_call: TRBJ2-5

cdr3_aa: CASSLHGPQETQYF
cdr3_nt: TGTGCCAGCAGTCTCCACGGCCCTCAAGAGACCCAGTACTTC
clone_size: -
d_call: -
v_call: TRBV28
j_call: TRBJ2-5

cdr3_aa: CASGGNTIYF
cdr3_nt: TGTGCCAGCGGGGGAAACACCATATATTTT
clone_size: -
d_call: -
v_call: TRBV9
j_call: TRBJ1-3

cdr3_aa: CASGEGGIYNEQFF
cdr3_nt: TGTGCCAGCGGCGAAGGCGGGATCTACAATGAGCAGTTCTTC
clone_size: once
d_call: -
v_call: TRBV27
j_call: TRBJ2-1

cdr3_aa: CASSVDGENTEAFF
cdr3_nt: TGTGCCAGCAGCGTAGACGGGGAGAACACTGAAGCTTTCTTT
clone_size: -
d_call: -
v_call: TRBV9
j_call: TRBJ1-1

cdr3_aa: CASSQDSGSPSYEQYF
cdr3_nt: TGTGCCAGCAGCCAGGATAGCGGGAGCCCTTCCTACGAGCAGTACTTC
clone_size: -
d_call: TRBD2
v_call: TRBV5-5
j_call: TRBJ2-7

cdr3_aa: CASSEMENTEAFF
cdr3_nt: TGTGCCAGCAGTGAAATGGAGAACACTGAAGCTTTCTTT
clone_size: -
d_call: -
v_call: TRBV6-1
j_call: TRBJ1-1

cdr3_aa: CASSIRQGPNEKLFF
cdr3_nt: TGTGCCAGCAGCATACGACAGGGGCCTAATGAAAAACTGTTTTTT
clone_size: -
d_call: TRBD1
v_call: TRBV7-9
j_call: TRBJ1-4

cdr3_aa: CASSLARQGFTEAFF
cdr3_nt: TGTGCCAGCAGCTTAGCGCGGCAGGGCTTCACTGAAGCTTTCTTT
clone_size: -
d_call: -
v_call: TRBV7-9
j_call: TRBJ1-1

cdr3_aa: CASLPSGLSTDTQYF
cdr3_nt: TGTGCCAGCCTTCCTTCGGGGCTTAGCACAGATACGCAGTATTTT
clone_size: -
d_call: -
v_call: TRBV6-5
j_call: TRBJ2-3